The 26 T cell receptor beta chains in this list originate from one sample, sequenced in a study of cytomegalovirus exposure and HLA in healthy donors (dated by TCRdb to about 2017). Libraries were constructed by the immunoSEQ multiplex PCR assay. Here the immuneACCESS table is served through TCRdb, limited to in-frame sequences with V and J called. Missing clones are a known gap in these copies; in checked studies unresolved V genes cover under half, and the rest lacks a known reason. The sample includes under 200,000 clones, with 90% to 97% observed a single time. The leading ten clones occupy roughly 0.83% of the sample. Sequencing input: PBMCs. Source of these receptors: a young woman in good health and CMV-seronegative.

This chain links TRBV5-1 with TRBJ2-7, with 7 bases that match TRBD1. The CDR3 runs to 15 residues. J was trimmed by 5 bases and V by 2 bases; bases with no gene match: 10. Germline values: CDR1 SGHRS, CDR2 YFSETQ. CDR3 sequence reads: CASSFTGTARHEQYF. The CDR3 DNA reads TGCGCCAGCAGCTTCACCGGGACAGCTAGGCACGAGCAGTACTTC.

The chain combines TRBV6-5 with TRBJ1-4; 11 nucleotides line up with TRBD1. From germline, CDR1 is MNHEY and CDR2 SVGAGI. After removal of 5 bases from V and 8 bases from J, the junction contained 7 bases not matched to a gene. The CDR3 is 15 residues long. The CDR3 DNA reads TGTGCCAGCAGTGGGGGGGACAGGGGGAAGGAAAAACTGTTTTTT. It specifies CASSGGDRGKEKLFF.

This sequence joins TRBV29-1 and TRBJ2-7; TRBD1 agrees at 7 bases. The CDR3 spans 15 residues. Unmatched junction bases numbered 11, after V lost 3 bases and J lost 3 bases. Germline V lookup: CDR1 SQVTM, CDR2 ANQGSEA. Here the CDR3 DNA reads TGCAGCGTTGAGAGGGACAGCCGGGGTAGCTACGAGCAGTACTTC. Its translation is CSVERDSRGSYEQYF.

The gene calls are TRBV7-9 and TRBJ1-3; D is uncertain. Germline CDR1 reads SEHNR; CDR2 reads FQNEAQ (reference sequence). The V end was cut by 5 bases, the J end by 4 bases, with 12 bases between. This CDR3 contains 14 residues. CDR3 amino acids: CASSPGDRGNTIYF. The CDR3 nucleotides read TGTGCCAGCAGCCCCGGAGATAGGGGAAACACCATATATTTT.

The rearrangement links TRBV6-6 to TRBJ1-2, with 8 bases lining up with TRBD1. The CDR3 totals 12 residues. The V gene's germline CDR1 is MNHNY and CDR2 SVGAGI (reference sequence). Germline trimming cut 8 bases from V and 7 bases from J; bases unmatched to any gene: 6. DNA for the CDR3: TGTGCCAGCCAGGGGGCTTGGGGTGGCTACACCTTC. Translated: CASQGAWGGYTF.

V gene TRBV6-1 combines with J gene TRBJ1-2, with TRBD1 matching over 8 bases. Looked up from germline, CDR1 is MNHNS and CDR2 is SASEGT. This CDR3 spans 15 amino acids. Trimming cost V 6 bases and J 2 bases; bases outside gene matches: 8. CDR3 coding DNA: TGTGCCAGCAGACCCCAGGACAGGGAGAACTATGGCTACACCTTC. Protein sequence: CASRPQDRENYGYTF.

This chain links TRBV10-3 with TRBJ2-5, with D possibly TRBD1 on 5 matching bases. The V end lost 3 bases, the J end lost 1 base, and 6 bases lay between the germline ends. The CDR3 runs 13 residues. The germline gives CDR1 ENHRY, CDR2 SYGVKD. CDR3 protein: CAISDRGQETQYF. CDR3 sequence (DNA): TGTGCCATCAGTGATAGGGGCCAAGAGACCCAGTACTTC.

The genes are TRBV5-1 and TRBJ2-7; tentatively, D is TRBD1 (5 bases). V lost 1 base, J lost 5 bases, and 16 bases lay in between. Germline V gene sequence: CDR1 SGHRS, CDR2 YFSETQ. The CDR3 is 15 amino acids. Written as DNA, the CDR3 is TGCGCCAGCAGCTTGTTACCGCCAGGGTCCAACGAGCAGTACTTC. The encoded protein is CASSLLPPGSNEQYF.

V and J are TRBV12-2 and TRBJ2-7; the listed D gene, TRBD2, was not tested against the DNA. TRBV12-2 is a documented pseudogene. The CDR3 length is 13 residues. The CDR3 DNA is TGTGCAAGTCGCCCCCGAGGCGGTAACGAGCAGTACTTC. Translation: CASRPRGGNEQYF.

The rearrangement uses TRBV5-1 and TRBJ1-2, with TRBD1 as a possible D gene (5 bases). Per the germline V gene, CDR1 is SGHRS and CDR2 is YFSETQ. The ends were cut back, 0 bases at V and 2 bases at J, with 5 bases in the middle. The CDR3 length is 13 residues. CDR3 protein: CASSLGQNYGYTF. The CDR3 region has the DNA TGCGCCAGCAGCTTGGGACAGAACTATGGCTACACCTTC.

V is TRBV5-6 and J is TRBJ2-1, with D perhaps TRBD2 (5 bases). Trimming shortened V by 3 bases and J by 6 bases, and 19 bases separated the two germline ends. This CDR3 comprises 16 residues. The germline V gene encodes CDR1 SGHDT and CDR2 YYEEEE. This CDR3 reads CASSWELERGSNEQFF. The DNA of the CDR3 is TGTGCCAGCAGCTGGGAACTAGAGAGAGGTTCCAATGAGCAGTTCTTC.

In its sample, this clone was seen once. The chain uses TRBV7-2 and TRBJ1-2; 12 bases line up with TRBD1. The germline CDR1 and CDR2 sequences are SGHTA and FQGNSA. V trimming: 1 base; J trimming: 2 bases; junction bases outside the gene matches: 2. This CDR3 spans 16 amino acids. CDR3 DNA sequence: TGTGCCAGCAGCTTAGTCGGGACAGGGGGCAACTATGGCTACACCTTC. Encoded protein: CASSLVGTGGNYGYTF. The variable domain in full, completed from reference TRBV7-2 and TRBJ1-2, reads GAGVSQSPSNKVTEKGKDVELRCDPISGHTALYWYRQSLGQGLEFLIYFQGNSAPDKSGLPSDRFSAERTGGSVSTLTIQRTQQEDSAVYLCASSLVGTGGNYGYTFGSGTRLTVV.

The chain recombines TRBV27 with TRBJ2-1; D is unresolved. Germline V gene lookup returns CDR1 MNHEY and CDR2 SMNVEV (reference sequence). Trimming took off 1 base at V and 5 bases at J, with 6 bases between the two ends. This CDR3 has 13 amino acids. CDR3 nucleotide sequence: TGTGCCAGCAGTTTATTCGCGGACAATGAGCAGTTCTTC. Translating it yields CASSLFADNEQFF.

The chain combines TRBV28 with TRBJ1-3; unclear D gene. Trimming removed 5 bases from V and 9 bases from J, with 14 bases in between. Per the germline V gene, CDR1 is MDHEN and CDR2 is SYDVKM. This CDR3 is 13 amino acids long. The CDR3 coding sequence is TGTGCCAGCAGTACGGGAGGCCCGGCCACCATATATTTT. Translated, it gives CASSTGGPATIYF.

The V gene is TRBV7-6, the J gene TRBJ1-4; D is undetermined. The V gene lost 2 bases and the J gene lost 5 bases, with 6 bases spanning the gap. Germline V gene data show CDR1 as SGHVS and CDR2 as FNYEAQ. The CDR3 runs to 13 residues. CDR3 bases: TGTGCCAGCAGCTTATCCGGGAATGAAAAACTGTTTTTT. It is translated as CASSLSGNEKLFF.

V and J are TRBV9 and TRBJ2-3; TRBD2 matches at 9 bases. The germline V gene has CDR1 SGDLS and CDR2 YYNGEE. With 0 bases clipped from V and 3 bases from J, the junction kept 11 bases outside the gene matches. The length of the CDR3 is 18 residues. The CDR3 coding sequence is TGTGCCAGCAGCGTAGACGGCGGGGGGGTCATAAGGACAGATACGCAGTATTTT. Amino acids: CASSVDGGGVIRTDTQYF.

V is TRBV18 and J is TRBJ2-7, with 7 bases that match TRBD2. There are 14 residues in the CDR3. Losses at the gene ends were 2 bases for V and 9 bases for J; bases not matched to a gene: 10. Germline lookup yields CDR1 KGHSH and CDR2 LQKENI. DNA of the CDR3: TGTGCCAGCTCACCAACGGGGGGTTCGGTCGGGCAGTACTTC. Residues: CASSPTGGSVGQYF.

The genes are TRBV4-1 and TRBJ1-3; D ambiguous. Deletions cut 4 bases from V and 3 bases from J, with 13 bases between. CDR1 is MGHRA, CDR2 YSYEKL, per germline. The CDR3 has 15 residues. CDR3 in amino acids: CASSPRLLDGNTIYF. The DNA of the CDR3 is TGCGCCAGCAGCCCCAGGCTGCTGGATGGAAACACCATATATTTT.

The chain has TRBV5-1 and TRBJ1-1; 12 bases map to TRBD1. The J segment lost 5 bases and the V segment lost 4 bases, leaving 6 bases of the junction unmatched. The CDR3 runs to 15 residues. Germline-derived CDR1 and CDR2 are SGHRS and YFSETQ. Here the CDR3 DNA reads TGCGCCAGCAGCGGGACAGGGGGCGATTTGACTGAAGCTTTCTTT. Its protein is CASSGTGGDLTEAFF.

This chain connects TRBV6-5 to TRBJ2-5; D is possibly TRBD2 (6 bases). The CDR3 covers 13 residues. The V and J ends lost 5 bases and 5 bases respectively, with 12 bases between them. The V gene's germline CDR1 is MNHEY and CDR2 SVGAGI. In nucleotides, the CDR3 is TGTGCCAGCAGTCCGCGGGGCCTGGAGACCCAGTACTTC. Encoded protein: CASSPRGLETQYF.

For this clone: A junction boundary mismatches the germline segment, possibly from a read error. The chain is built from TRBV6-1 and TRBJ1-5; D ambiguous. Germline-derived CDR1 and CDR2 are MNHNS and SASEGT. The CDR3 contains 15 residues. The CDR3 coding sequence is TGTGCCAGTAGTGGGCAGTTTGATAGCAATCAGCCCCAGCATTTT. Its protein is CASSGQFDSNQPQHF.

The chain's CDR3 is CASSLDRGIYYGYTF. In nucleotides, the CDR3 is TGTGCCAGCAGCTTAGACAGGGGGATTTACTATGGCTACACCTTC. The V gene is TRBV7-2, the J gene TRBJ1-2, with TRBD1 matching 8 bases. This CDR3 has 15 amino acids. The J segment lost 3 bases and the V segment lost 1 base, leaving 4 bases of the junction unmatched. Germline CDR1 is SGHTA and CDR2 is FQGNSA.

The chain couples TRBV29-1 to TRBJ2-5; 9 bases are shared with TRBD2. Germline CDR1 SQVTM, CDR2 ANQGSEA. CDR3 length equals 13 residues. V was clipped by 5 bases and J by 5 bases; unmatched bases: 6. The CDR3, as DNA: TGCAGCGTTCGGGGACTAGCAGGGGAGACCCAGTACTTC. The encoded protein is CSVRGLAGETQYF.

The chain joins TRBV25-1 to TRBJ2-2; D gene unclear. This CDR3 is built from 11 residues. V was clipped by 6 bases and J by 6 bases, with 5 bases between them. In germline, CDR1 is MGHDK, CDR2 SYGVNS. The DNA for the CDR3 is TGTGCCAGCAGAGAGGCCGGGGAGCTGTTTTTT. Translating it yields CASREAGELFF.

The rearrangement joins TRBV2 to TRBJ2-7, with 9 bases matching TRBD1. With V trimmed by 11 bases and J by 6 bases, 11 bases remained unmatched. CDR1 is SNHLY, CDR2 FYNNEI, per germline. This CDR3 has 13 residues. The CDR3 region is CAGQGTGYGEQYF. The CDR3 DNA reads TGTGCCGGGCAGGGGACAGGGTACGGCGAGCAGTACTTC.

The V and J genes are TRBV10-3 and TRBJ2-6; tentative D call: TRBD1 (5 bases). V was pared by 4 bases and J by 2 bases, with 21 bases between. This CDR3 has 19 residues. Germline CDR1 reads ENHRY; CDR2 reads SYGVKD. DNA for the CDR3: TGTGCCATCAGTGTGGGGCTAAGCCGATTCAAGGCTGGGGCCAACGTCCTGACTTTC. It specifies CAISVGLSRFKAGANVLTF.